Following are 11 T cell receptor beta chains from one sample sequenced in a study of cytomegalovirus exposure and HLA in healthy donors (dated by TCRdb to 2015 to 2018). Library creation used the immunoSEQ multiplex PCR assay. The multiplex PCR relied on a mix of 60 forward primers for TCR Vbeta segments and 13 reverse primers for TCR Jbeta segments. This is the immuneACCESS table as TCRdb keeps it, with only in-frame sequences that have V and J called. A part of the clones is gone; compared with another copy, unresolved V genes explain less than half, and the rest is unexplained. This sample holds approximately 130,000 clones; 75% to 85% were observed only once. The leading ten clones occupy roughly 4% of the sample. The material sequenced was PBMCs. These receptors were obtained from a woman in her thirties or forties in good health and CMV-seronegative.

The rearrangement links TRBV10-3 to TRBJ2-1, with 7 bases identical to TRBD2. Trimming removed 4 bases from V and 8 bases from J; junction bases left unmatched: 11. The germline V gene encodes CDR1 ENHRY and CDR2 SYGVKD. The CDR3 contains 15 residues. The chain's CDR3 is CAISGAGRGFDEQFF. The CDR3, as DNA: TGTGCCATCAGTGGAGCGGGGCGCGGGTTTGATGAGCAGTTCTTC.

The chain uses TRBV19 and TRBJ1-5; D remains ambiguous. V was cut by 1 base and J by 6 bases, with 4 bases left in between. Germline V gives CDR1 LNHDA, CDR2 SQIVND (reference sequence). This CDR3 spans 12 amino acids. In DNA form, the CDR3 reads TGTGCCAGTAGTATAGGGAGTCAGCCCCAGCATTTT. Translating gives CASSIGSQPQHF. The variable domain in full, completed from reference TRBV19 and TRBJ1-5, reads DGGITQSPKYLFRKEGQNVTLSCEQNLNHDAMYWYRQDPGQGLRLIYYSQIVNDFQKGDIAEGYSVSREKKESFPLTVTSAQKNPTAFYLCASSIGSQPQHFGDGTRLSIL.

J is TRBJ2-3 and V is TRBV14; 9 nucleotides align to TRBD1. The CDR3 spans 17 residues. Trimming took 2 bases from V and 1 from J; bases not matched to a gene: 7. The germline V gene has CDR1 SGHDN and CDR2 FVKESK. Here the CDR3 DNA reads TGTGCCAGCAGCCAACACAGGGGGCCATTCCGCACAGATACGCAGTATTTT. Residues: CASSQHRGPFRTDTQYF.

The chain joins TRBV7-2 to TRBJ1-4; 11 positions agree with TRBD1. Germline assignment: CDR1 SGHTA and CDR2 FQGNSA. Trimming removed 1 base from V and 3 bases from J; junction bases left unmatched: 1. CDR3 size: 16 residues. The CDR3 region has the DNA TGTGCCAGCAGCTTAGAGGGACAGGGGGCTAATGAAAAACTGTTTTTT. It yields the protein CASSLEGQGANEKLFF.

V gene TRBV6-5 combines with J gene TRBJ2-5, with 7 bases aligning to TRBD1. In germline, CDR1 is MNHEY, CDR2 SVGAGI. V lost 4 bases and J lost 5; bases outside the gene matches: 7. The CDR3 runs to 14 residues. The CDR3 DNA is TGTGCCAGCAGTTTTGACAGGGCTCGGGAGACCCAGTACTTC. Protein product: CASSFDRARETQYF.

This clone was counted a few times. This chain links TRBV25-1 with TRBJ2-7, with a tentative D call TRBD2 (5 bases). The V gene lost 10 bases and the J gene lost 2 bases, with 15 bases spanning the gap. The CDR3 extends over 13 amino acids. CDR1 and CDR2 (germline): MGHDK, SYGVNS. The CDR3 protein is CATQRAGAYEQYF. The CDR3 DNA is TGTGCCACTCAGAGGGCAGGAGCCTACGAGCAGTACTTC.

CDR3 bases: TGTGCCAGCAGCCCTACCCCCGGGACTAGCGGGATCCGCTCCTACGAGCAGTACTTC. This translates into CASSPTPGTSGIRSYEQYF. This chain uses TRBV7-9 with TRBJ2-7, with TRBD2 matching 13 bases. The CDR3 sequence is 19 residues long. Germline assignment: CDR1 SEHNR and CDR2 FQNEAQ (reference sequence). Trimming cost V 5 bases and J 0 bases; bases outside gene matches: 13.

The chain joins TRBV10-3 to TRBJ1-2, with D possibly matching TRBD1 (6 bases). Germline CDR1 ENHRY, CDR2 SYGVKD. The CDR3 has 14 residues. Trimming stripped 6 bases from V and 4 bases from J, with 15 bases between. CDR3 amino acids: CAISTSGTLYGYTF. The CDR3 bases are TGTGCCATCAGCACCTCCGGGACACTCTATGGCTACACCTTC.

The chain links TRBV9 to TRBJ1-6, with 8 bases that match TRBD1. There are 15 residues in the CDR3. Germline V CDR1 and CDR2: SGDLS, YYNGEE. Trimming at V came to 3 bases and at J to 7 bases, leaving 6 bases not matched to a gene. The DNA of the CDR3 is TGTGCCAGCAGCGGGACAGGGCTCGGGAATTCACCCCTCCACTTT. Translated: CASSGTGLGNSPLHF.

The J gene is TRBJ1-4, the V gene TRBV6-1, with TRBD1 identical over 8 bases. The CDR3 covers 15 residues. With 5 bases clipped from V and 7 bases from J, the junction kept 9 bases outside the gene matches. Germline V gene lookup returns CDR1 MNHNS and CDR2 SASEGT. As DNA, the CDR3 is TGTGCCAGCAGTATACCGACAGGGGCTCGTGAAAAACTGTTTTTT. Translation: CASSIPTGAREKLFF.

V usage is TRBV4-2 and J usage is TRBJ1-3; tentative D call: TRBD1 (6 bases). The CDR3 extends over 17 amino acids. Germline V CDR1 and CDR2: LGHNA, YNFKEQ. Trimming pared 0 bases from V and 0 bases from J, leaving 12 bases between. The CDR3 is CASSQDLGARSGNTIYF. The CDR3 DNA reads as TGTGCCAGCAGCCAAGATTTGGGGGCGCGCTCTGGAAACACCATATATTTT.